The rows below give T cell receptor beta chains drawn from one sample of a study of blood T cell repertoires in COVID-19. Measured with immunoSEQ multiplex PCR; TCRdb has only the in-frame clones, and not every one. The data show about 44,000 clones, roughly 85% seen once. The sample comprised peripheral blood. These receptor sequences come from a woman in her seventies with acute or convalescent COVID-19. CDR3s include the opening cysteine and the closing phenylalanine or tryptophan. The order of the fields is clone size, D gene, V gene, J gene, CDR3 DNA, CDR3 protein. D genes are given only for firm matches. Where a row states a size, it is once, few, many or the class of an expanded clone; other rows omit it.

-,TRBD1,TRBV6-5,TRBJ2-2,TGTGCCTCAGGGGGAACAAACACCGGGGAGCTGTTTTTT,CASGGTNTGELFF
-,-,TRBV5-1,TRBJ1-2,TGCGCCAGCAGCATCGGACAGCGGGGTGTTGATGGCTACACCTTC,CASSIGQRGVDGYTF
-,-,TRBV7-9,TRBJ1-4,TGTGCCAGCAGCTTAGCGTTAGGCGGAGGAGAAAAACTGTTTTTT,CASSLALGGGEKLFF
once,TRBD2,TRBV28,TRBJ2-7,TGTGCCAGCAGCTCTAGCCGGGCTAGCGGGGGGAGCTCCTACGAGCAGTACTTC,CASSSSRASGGSSYEQYF
-,-,TRBV10-3,TRBJ2-7,TGTGCCAGTCAGGGGGGCCCTCTCGGTGAGCAGTACTTC,CASQGGPLGEQYF
-,TRBD1,TRBV6-2/TRBV6-3,TRBJ1-5,TGTGCCAGCAGCCCTAGGGACAGGGGGTTGGATCAGCCCCAGCATTTT,CASSPRDRGLDQPQHF
-,-,TRBV5-1,TRBJ2-2,TGCGCCAGCAGGCGACTAGGGGCGCACCAGAACACCGGGGAGCTGTTTTTT,CASRRLGAHQNTGELFF
-,-,TRBV28,TRBJ2-7,TGTGCCAGCCGTCCGAGCGGCTACGAGCAGCACTTC,CASRPSGYEQHF
-,TRBD2,TRBV7-6,TRBJ2-5,TGTGCCAGCAGCTTAGTCCCTTTACTAGCGGAAGAGACCCAGTACTTC,CASSLVPLLAEETQYF
few,TRBD2,TRBV19,TRBJ2-5,TGTGCCAGTAGTATGGGGGGAGCGGGAGGTCAAGAGACCCAGTACTTC,CASSMGGAGGQETQYF
-,TRBD2,TRBV19,TRBJ2-6,TGTGCCAGTAGTTCCTGGACTAGCTTTAGTGGGGCCAACGTCCTGACTTTC,CASSSWTSFSGANVLTF
-,-,TRBV30,TRBJ2-5,TGTGCCTGGAGTAGAGGGAGAAGAGAGACCCAGTACTTC,CAWSRGRRETQYF
-,TRBD1,TRBV28,TRBJ1-4,TGTGCCAGCACCCCGACAGGGCGACCTAATGAAAAACTGTTTTTT,CASTPTGRPNEKLFF
-,-,TRBV18,TRBJ1-1,TGTGCCAGCTCACAGGGGTTGGACACTGAAGCTTTCTTT,CASSQGLDTEAFF
-,TRBD2,TRBV28,TRBJ2-1,TGTGCCAGCGTAGGACTAGCGGGAGTTAGTGAGCAGTTCTTC,CASVGLAGVSEQFF
-,TRBD2,TRBV19,TRBJ2-1,TGTGCCACGGCTAGCGGGAGCTACAATGAGCAGTTCTTC,CATASGSYNEQFF